These 27 T cell receptor beta chains originate from one sample sequenced in a study of blood T cell repertoires in COVID-19. Profiled with immunoSEQ multiplex PCR; TCRdb holds only in-frame clones, not every one. The sample has about 150,000 clones, 91% seen once. What was sequenced was peripheral blood. The receptors derive from a man in his fifties or sixties with acute or convalescent COVID-19.

DNA for the CDR3: TGCGCCAGCAGCCCAACGGGGACAGGCGCTGAAAAACTGTTTTTT. Amino acid sequence: CASSPTGTGAEKLFF. This chain uses TRBV4-1 with TRBJ1-4; the match to TRBD1 covers 8 bases. With V trimmed by 4 bases and J by 7 bases, 8 bases remained unmatched. CDR3 length: 15 amino acids. In germline, CDR1 is MGHRA, CDR2 YSYEKL.

The gene calls are TRBV11-3 and TRBJ1-1; D remains ambiguous. The CDR3 has 14 residues. V was clipped by 1 base and J by 5 bases, with 11 bases between them. Germline V gene data show CDR1 as SGHNT and CDR2 as YENEEA. CDR3 DNA sequence: TGTGCCAGCAGCTTAGTTTGCGGATGGACTGAAGCTTTCTTT. Translation gives CASSLVCGWTEAFF.

J is TRBJ2-1 and V is TRBV3-1 (or the pseudogene TRBV3-2); 8 nucleotides line up with TRBD1. Germline V CDR1 and CDR2: LGHDT, YNNKEL (reference sequence). The length of the CDR3 is 13 residues. J lost 7 bases, V lost 5 bases, and 4 bases had no gene match. The CDR3 DNA follows: TGTGCCAGCAGCATCACAGGGGGGAATGAGCAGTTCTTC. This translates into CASSITGGNEQFF.

The rearrangement links TRBV5-5 to TRBJ1-2; D is unclear. With 0 bases removed from V and 6 bases from J, the gap between germline ends came to 9 bases. Germline-derived CDR1 and CDR2 are SGHKS and YYEKEE (reference sequence). The CDR3 is made up of 13 amino acids. The CDR3: CASSLGATNGYTF. The CDR3 bases are TGTGCCAGCAGCTTGGGGGCGACCAATGGCTACACCTTC.

This clone occurred once. The rearrangement uses TRBV28 and TRBJ2-5, with 8 bases matching TRBD2. Per germline, CDR1 MDHEN and CDR2 SYDVKM. V dropped 4 bases and J dropped 4; count of bases not matched to a gene: 5. The CDR3 loop spans 14 amino acids. The CDR3 region has the DNA TGTGCCAGCAGTTGGGCGGGGGGCCGAGAGACCCAGTACTTC. Its protein is CASSWAGGRETQYF.

This rearrangement joins TRBV28 to TRBJ2-5; D gene unclear. V dropped 6 bases and J dropped 7 bases, with 27 bases sitting between them. This CDR3 has 17 residues. Germline assignment: CDR1 MDHEN and CDR2 SYDVKM. CDR3 region: CASRSRDRPSSRGTQYF. In nucleotides, the CDR3 is TGTGCCAGCAGATCCAGAGACCGACCCAGCTCAAGAGGGACCCAGTACTTC.

V usage is TRBV4-1 and J usage is TRBJ2-5, with unresolved D. CDR3 length: 13 residues. CDR1 is MGHRA, CDR2 YSYEKL, per germline. Trimming took 0 bases from V and 2 from J, leaving 4 bases between them. CDR3 in amino acids: CASSQDSQETQYF. DNA of the CDR3: TGCGCCAGCAGCCAAGACAGTCAAGAGACCCAGTACTTC.

V usage is TRBV7-3 and J usage is TRBJ2-5; TRBD1 matches at 10 bases. Germline V lookup: CDR1 SGHTA, CDR2 FQGTGA. V dropped 0 bases and J dropped 4; count of bases not matched to a gene: 5. The CDR3 extends over 16 amino acids. Here the CDR3 DNA reads TGTGCCAGCAGCTTAACCGGGACAGGGGTCCGAGAGACCCAGTACTTC. It is translated as CASSLTGTGVRETQYF.

The chain links TRBV7-9 to TRBJ1-3; D unresolved. The CDR3 runs 13 residues. CDR1 is SEHNR and CDR2 is FQNEAQ in the germline V gene (reference sequence). Trimming removed 8 bases at V and 4 bases at J, with 12 bases between. CDR3 amino acids: CASREVAGNTIYF. In nucleotides, the CDR3 is TGTGCCAGCCGGGAGGTAGCGGGAAACACCATATATTTT.

The rearrangement links TRBV11-2 to TRBJ2-7; D is possibly TRBD1 (6 bases). Germline loops: CDR1 SGHAT, CDR2 FQNNGV. Trimming cost V 4 bases and J 7 bases, with 14 bases left between them. This CDR3 comprises 13 residues. The CDR3 DNA reads TGTGCCAGCAGCTATCGGGACAAGGGAGAGCAGTACTTC. Translating it yields CASSYRDKGEQYF.

The chain employs TRBV6-2 or TRBV6-3 and TRBJ2-3; D gene uncertain. The V gene's germline CDR1 is MNHEY and CDR2 SVGEGT. The CDR3 extends over 18 amino acids. Trimming took 4 bases from V and 1 from J, leaving 21 bases between them. The CDR3 here is CASSSQTLRRQGTDTQYF. The CDR3 DNA reads as TGTGCCAGCAGTTCGCAGACCCTTCGTCGTCAGGGCACAGATACGCAGTATTTT.

V is TRBV28 and J is TRBJ2-7, with D unclear. Germline lookup yields CDR1 MDHEN and CDR2 SYDVKM. V was cut by 3 bases and J by 9 bases, with 15 bases left in between. The CDR3 totals 13 residues. CDR3 region: CASSLVKASGQYV. The CDR3 DNA is TGTGCCAGCAGTTTGGTGAAGGCTTCGGGGCAGTACGTC.

This rearrangement joins TRBV11-2 to TRBJ2-1, with D perhaps TRBD2 (6 bases). The CDR3 contains 14 residues. The germline V gene has CDR1 SGHAT and CDR2 FQNNGV. The germline V and J ends were trimmed by 5 bases and 3 bases, with 11 bases remaining between them. CDR3 coding DNA: TGTGCCAGCAGCGTTAGCGGAAACTACAATGAGCAGTTCTTC. It encodes CASSVSGNYNEQFF.

The chain carries TRBV5-4 and TRBJ1-1, with 7 bases fitting TRBD1. V trimming: 3 bases; J trimming: 5 bases; junction bases outside the gene matches: 10. CDR1 is SGHNT, CDR2 YYREEE, per germline (reference sequence). The CDR3 is 15 amino acids. CDR3 amino acids: CASSYLTGKWTEAFF. The CDR3 DNA reads TGTGCCAGCAGCTACCTGACAGGGAAGTGGACTGAAGCTTTCTTT.

The chain uses TRBV29-1 and TRBJ1-4; TRBD1 matches 7 bases. V lost 5 bases, J lost 0 bases, and 12 bases stayed unmatched. The CDR3 contains 17 residues. Germline V gene sequence: CDR1 SQVTM, CDR2 ANQGSEA. The CDR3 protein is CSVSDRAGSATNEKLFF. For the CDR3, the DNA is TGCAGCGTTTCCGACAGGGCGGGATCCGCAACTAATGAAAAACTGTTTTTT.

This clone was counted between two and nine times. The chain uses TRBV11-3 and TRBJ2-2, with D possibly TRBD2 on 6 matching bases. Looked up from germline, CDR1 is SGHNT and CDR2 is YENEEA. This CDR3 region has 16 residues. Trimming cost V 5 bases and J 1 base, with 14 bases left between them. The chain's CDR3 is CASSPNRGGNTGELFF. As DNA, the CDR3 is TGTGCCAGCAGCCCCAACCGGGGAGGGAACACCGGGGAGCTGTTTTTT.

The rearrangement links TRBV15 to TRBJ2-2; 7 bases align to TRBD2. Germline values: CDR1 LNHNV, CDR2 YYDKDF (reference sequence). This CDR3 region has 14 residues. V was clipped by 2 bases and J by 5 bases; unmatched bases: 2. CDR3 residues: CATSRQGGTGELFF. The CDR3 DNA is TGTGCCACCAGCAGACAGGGAGGGACCGGGGAGCTGTTTTTT. The variable domain in full, completed from reference TRBV15 and TRBJ2-2, reads DAMVIQNPRYQVTQFGKPVTLSCSQTLNHNVMYWYQQKSSQAPKLLFHYYDKDFNNEADTPDNFQSRRPNTSFCFLDIRSPGLGDTAMYLCATSRQGGTGELFFGEGSRLTVL.

The chain couples TRBV6-5 to TRBJ2-1; 12 positions agree with TRBD2. Trimming took 2 bases from V and 10 from J; bases not matched to a gene: 9. CDR3 length: 16 amino acids. The V gene's germline CDR1 is MNHEY and CDR2 SVGAGI. The chain's CDR3 is CASSYRASGRAVEQFF. In nucleotides, the CDR3 is TGTGCCAGCAGTTACAGGGCTAGCGGGAGGGCCGTGGAGCAGTTCTTC.

The rearrangement uses TRBV28 and TRBJ1-5; 8 nucleotides line up with TRBD1. This CDR3 region has 14 residues. The V gene's germline CDR1 is MDHEN and CDR2 SYDVKM. Germline trimming cut 7 bases from V and 3 bases from J; bases unmatched to any gene: 5. Here the CDR3 DNA reads TGTGCCAGCAACCCGGGACAGGTCAATCAGCCCCAGCATTTT. Encoded protein: CASNPGQVNQPQHF.

The V and J genes are TRBV24-1 and TRBJ2-6; TRBD2 matches at 8 bases. CDR3 length: 16 residues. The germline CDR1 and CDR2 sequences are KGHDR and SFDVKD. J was trimmed by 8 bases and V by 3 bases; bases with no gene match: 8. The CDR3 DNA follows: TGTGCCACCAGTGATAGTACGGGGGGGAAACCCAACGTCCTGACTTTC. The encoded protein is CATSDSTGGKPNVLTF.

In this sample, this clone turned up once. This chain links TRBV12-3 or TRBV12-4 with TRBJ2-2; D perhaps matches TRBD2 (5 bases). The germline V and J ends were trimmed by 7 bases and 4 bases, with 10 bases remaining between them. This CDR3 region has 13 residues. CDR3 region: CASTREGTGELFF. The CDR3 DNA reads as TGTGCCAGCACCCGGGAAGGCACCGGGGAGCTGTTTTTT.

The chain uses TRBV9 and TRBJ2-1; TRBD1 matches 7 bases. The germline V gene has CDR1 SGDLS and CDR2 YYNGEE. The CDR3 sequence is 14 residues long. Trimming took 7 bases from V and 2 from J; bases not matched to a gene: 6. The CDR3, as DNA: TGTGCCAGCGGAAGGGGGCCAACCTACAATGAGCAGTTCTTC. Translation: CASGRGPTYNEQFF. Using reference TRBV9 and TRBJ2-1 for the parts outside the CDR3, the full variable domain is DSGVTQTPKHLITATGQRVTLRCSPRSGDLSVYWYQQSLDQGLQFLIQYYNGEERAKGNILERFSAQQFPDLHSELNLSSLELGDSALYFCASGRGPTYNEQFFGPGTRLTVL.

V usage is TRBV11-1 and J usage is TRBJ1-1; D is unclear. Germline assignment: CDR1 SGHAT and CDR2 FQDESV (reference sequence). This CDR3 has 14 amino acids. V lost 1 base, J lost 5 bases, and 11 bases lay in between. The CDR3 coding sequence is TGTGCCAGCAGCTTAGGGGCGCGCAAAACTGAAGCTTTCTTT. This translates into CASSLGARKTEAFF.

The chain couples TRBV4-1 to TRBJ2-5; the D gene is possibly TRBD1 (6 bases). Germline CDR1 reads MGHRA; CDR2 reads YSYEKL. Trimming removed 1 base at V and 1 base at J, with 7 bases between. The CDR3 contains 14 residues. The CDR3 loop is CASSQGQAQETQYF. For the CDR3, the DNA is TGCGCCAGCAGCCAAGGACAGGCCCAAGAGACCCAGTACTTC.

This clone was seen once. The chain recombines TRBV2 with TRBJ1-5; D remains ambiguous. The CDR3 covers 13 residues. The V gene lost 6 bases and the J gene lost 5 bases, with 11 bases spanning the gap. CDR1 is SNHLY and CDR2 is FYNNEI in the germline V gene. The CDR3 protein is CASRDAVDQPQHF. The CDR3 DNA reads as TGTGCCAGCAGAGACGCGGTTGATCAGCCCCAGCATTTT.

The gene calls are TRBV6-5 and TRBJ1-4; TRBD1 might be the D (5 bases). This CDR3 has 15 residues. The V gene lost 6 bases and the J gene lost 8 bases, with 19 bases spanning the gap. In germline, CDR1 is MNHEY, CDR2 SVGAGI. In DNA form, the CDR3 reads TGTGCCAGCAGAAAACAGGTCCAGGGCAGCGAAAAACTGTTTTTT. Translated: CASRKQVQGSEKLFF.

V gene TRBV27 combines with J gene TRBJ1-6; TRBD1 agrees at 8 bases. Germline CDR1 MNHEY, CDR2 SMNVEV (reference sequence). V gave up 5 bases and J gave up 10 bases; unmatched junction bases: 13. The CDR3 sequence is 16 residues long. As DNA, the CDR3 is TGTGCCAGCAGTGAGCGGACAGGGATGGATGGATCACCCCTCCACTTT. Its protein is CASSERTGMDGSPLHF.